These 9 T cell receptor beta chains were all obtained from the same sample, sequenced in a study of OX40 agonist ivuxolimab in advanced cancers. Here immunoSEQ multiplex PCR was the method, and the copy in TCRdb shows in-frame clones only, minus some. The sample includes some 70,000 clones, approximately 93% of them seen just once. Specimen: CD4+ or CD8+ T cells sorted from blood, collected in a trial of the OX40 agonist ivuxolimab. The receptor source for this set is an adult with an advanced solid tumor such as melanoma, head and neck, liver or kidney cancer.

The CDR3 nucleotides read TGTGCCAGCAGTGAAGCCGGGAGGGTTGAGCAGTTCTTC. Encoded protein: CASSEAGRVEQFF. The rearrangement uses TRBV6-1 and TRBJ2-1, with TRBD2 matching 8 bases. Trimming cost V 0 bases and J 9 bases; bases outside gene matches: 1. Germline V gives CDR1 MNHNS, CDR2 SASEGT. The CDR3 consists of 13 residues.

The chain couples TRBV6-5 to TRBJ2-2, with a tentative D call TRBD2 (5 bases). Trimming stripped 0 bases from V and 0 bases from J, with 8 bases between. The CDR3 runs to 16 residues. Germline-derived CDR1 and CDR2 are MNHEY and SVGAGI. The CDR3 reads CASSYSGGPNTGELFF. The CDR3 DNA sequence: TGTGCCAGCAGTTACTCTGGCGGGCCGAACACCGGGGAGCTGTTTTTT.

The chain has TRBV6-5 and TRBJ1-2; 7 bases align to TRBD1. Per germline, CDR1 MNHEY and CDR2 SVGAGI. Unmatched junction bases numbered 6, after V lost 6 bases and J lost 8 bases. The CDR3 contains 12 residues. CDR3 region: CASSSGTAGYTF. The CDR3 nucleotides are TGTGCCAGCAGCTCCGGGACAGCAGGCTACACCTTC.

The chain carries TRBV10-3 and TRBJ2-3; the match to TRBD2 covers 7 bases. The CDR3 is made up of 13 amino acids. Germline CDR1 and CDR2: ENHRY and SYGVKD. Losses at the gene ends were 2 bases for V and 4 bases for J; bases not matched to a gene: 0. The CDR3 bases are TGTGCCATCAGTGAGGGACTAGCAGATACGCAGTATTTT. The encoded protein is CAISEGLADTQYF.

V gene TRBV30 combines with J gene TRBJ2-5; a weak D match, TRBD2 (5 bases). V was cut by 2 bases and J by 10 bases, with 11 bases left in between. The germline CDR1 and CDR2 sequences are GTSNPN and SVGIG (reference sequence). The CDR3 loop spans 11 amino acids. CDR3 nucleotides: TGTGCCTGGAGTCCTCAGAGGGACCAGTACTTC. Amino acids: CAWSPQRDQYF.

The rearrangement uses TRBV10-3 and TRBJ1-1, with 7 bases identical to TRBD1. This CDR3 has 13 residues. After removal of 5 bases from V and 5 bases from J, the junction contained 5 bases not matched to a gene. The germline CDR1 and CDR2 sequences are ENHRY and SYGVKD. CDR3 amino acids: CAISQQGNTEAFF. DNA of the CDR3: TGTGCCATCAGTCAACAGGGGAATACTGAAGCTTTCTTT.

CDR3 sequence reads: CASSKKPGPNTEAFF. The CDR3 region has the DNA TGTGCCAGCAGCAAAAAACCAGGGCCGAACACTGAAGCTTTCTTT. The J gene is TRBJ1-1, the V gene TRBV5-4; possibly TRBD1 for D (5 bases). The CDR3 is made up of 15 amino acids. Germline V gene data show CDR1 as SGHNT and CDR2 as YYREEE (reference sequence). The germline V and J ends were trimmed by 4 bases and 1 base, with 14 bases remaining between them.

In DNA, the CDR3 is TGTGCCACGAACTCTGGGGCCAACGTCCTGACTTTC. This translates into CATNSGANVLTF. The V call is TRBV28, the J call TRBJ2-6; unclear D gene. This CDR3 has 12 amino acids. From germline, CDR1 is MDHEN and CDR2 SYDVKM. The V end was cut by 10 bases, the J end by 0 bases, with 4 bases between.

The chain combines TRBV10-1 with TRBJ1-2; D call uncertain. Germline V gene sequence: CDR1 WNHNN, CDR2 SYGVQD (reference sequence). The V gene lost 3 bases and the J gene lost 3 bases, with 8 bases spanning the gap. This CDR3 contains 13 residues. DNA for the CDR3: TGCGCCAGCAGTGAATTTCAGGACTATGGCTACACCTTC. Translating it yields CASSEFQDYGYTF.